The sequence of this T cell receptor (beta chain) was determined in a study of T cells after yellow fever vaccination. CDR1 and CDR2 (germline): KGHSH, LQKENI. V lost 0 bases to trimming and J lost 1 base, with 9 bases between them. This CDR3 is built from 15 residues. Study conclusions and caveats: Abundant clonotypes (contaminants from the bulk population) could be present in FACS-sorted repertoires.

5'RACE template switching generated TCR cDNA, adding a universal primer site and UMIs. MiXCR, applied by TCRdb to the 5' RACE reads, yields one record per CDR3 protein. The sample yields roughly 100,000 distinct CDR3 sequences, under 9% seen once. This TCR was sampled from a man between 18 and 29 years old who received the YFV17D yellow fever vaccine. Sample: CD8+ T cells not binding an NS4B(214-222) dextramer, sorted from PBMCs, taken around 14 days after the first yellow fever vaccination. The chain is built from TRBV18 and TRBJ1-1; unclear D gene. CDR3 residues: CASSPPSHPNTEAFF. CDR3 coding DNA: TGTGCCAGCTCACCACCGTCCCACCCGAACACTGAAGCTTTCTTT.